This T cell receptor (beta chain) emerged from a study of blood T cell repertoires in COVID-19. Study summary: Both acute and convalescent COVID-19 samples were obtained from the United States, Italy and Spain. In each case, the material was cDNA or gDNA derived from T cells, B-cell-depleted T cells, or PBMCs.

As originally analysed: Reference gene primer amplification gave nucleated cell count estimates. Sequenced by immunoSEQ multiplex PCR; TCRdb stores in-frame clones only, minus some. V and J calls plus clone size are reproduced from that table; the DNA served to infer D and trimming. Of about 74,000 clones listed, around 90% are singletons. Trimming left V 0 bases short and J 6 bases short, with 10 bases between. The length of the CDR3 is 13 residues. CDR1 and CDR2 (germline): SGHRS, YFSETQ. V and J are TRBV5-1 and TRBJ2-7; a weak D match, TRBD2 (6 bases). Material for sequencing was peripheral blood. This clonotype was sampled from a human donor in a cohort sampled during active COVID-19. The CDR3 sequence: CASSLGGVGEQYF. CDR3 bases: TGCGCCAGCAGCTTGGGCGGGGTTGGCGAGCAGTACTTC.